One and the same sample provided the 10 T cell receptor beta chains below, sequenced in a study of blood T cell dynamics during melanoma immunotherapy. Sequencing was performed with immunoSEQ multiplex PCR; in TCRdb, only in-frame clones are kept and a portion is missing. The sample includes fewer than 25,000 clones, about nine tenths of them seen just once. The time point here: pre-treatment baseline. The specimen was blood, collected from a patient treated with checkpoint blockade. These receptors were collected from a human donor with melanoma.

V is TRBV2 and J is TRBJ1-1; 11 positions agree with TRBD1. V lost 6 bases, J lost 4 bases, and 16 bases stayed unmatched. Germline CDR1 SNHLY, CDR2 FYNNEI. This CDR3 contains 18 residues. DNA of the CDR3: TGTGCCAGCAGCCCCGTGGGACAGGGGGTGTCGTTAGGCACTGAAGCTTTCTTT. Translation: CASSPVGQGVSLGTEAFF.

The chain links TRBV27 to TRBJ2-7; 7 bases match TRBD1. CDR1 MNHEY and CDR2 SMNVEV come from the germline V gene (reference sequence). V shed 5 bases and J 9 bases; nucleotides not matched to a gene: 7. This CDR3 comprises 12 residues. This CDR3 is CASSVDRAGQYF. The CDR3 bases are TGTGCCAGCAGTGTAGACAGGGCCGGGCAGTACTTC.

The chain employs TRBV19 and TRBJ1-1; 9 bases align to TRBD1. Germline CDR1 LNHDA, CDR2 SQIVND (reference sequence). Unmatched junction bases numbered 4, after V lost 4 bases and J lost 4 bases. CDR3 length: 14 amino acids. In DNA, the CDR3 is TGTGCCAGTAGTAGGGGACAGGGCGGCACTGAAGCTTTCTTT. Encoded protein: CASSRGQGGTEAFF.

The chain carries TRBV5-1 and TRBJ2-3, with 13 positions matching TRBD2. This CDR3 is built from 17 residues. With 4 bases clipped from V and 2 bases from J, the junction kept 7 bases outside the gene matches. CDR1 is SGHRS and CDR2 is YFSETQ in the germline V gene. CDR3 loop: CASSPRLAGGPTDTQYF. In DNA, the CDR3 is TGCGCCAGCAGCCCGAGACTAGCGGGGGGCCCCACAGATACGCAGTATTTT. The complete variable domain, with remaining parts taken from reference TRBV5-1 and TRBJ2-3, reads KAGVTQTPRYLIKTRGQQVTLSCSPISGHRSVSWYQQTPGQGLQFLFEYFSETQRNKGNFPGRFSGRQFSNSRSEMNVSTLELGDSALYLCASSPRLAGGPTDTQYFGPGTRLTVL.

The gene calls are TRBV7-8 and TRBJ2-2; TRBD1 might be the D (7 bases). The CDR3 is 15 amino acids. The germline gives CDR1 SGHVS, CDR2 FQNEAQ. The V end was cut by 1 base, the J end by 8 bases, with 14 bases between. The CDR3 spells CASSLGQGGSGELFF. The DNA for the CDR3 is TGTGCCAGCAGCTTAGGACAGGGAGGATCGGGGGAGCTGTTTTTT. Complete variable domain (other parts from reference TRBV7-8 and TRBJ2-2): GAGVSQSPRYKVAKRGQDVALRCDPISGHVSLFWYQQALGQGPEFLTYFQNEAQLDKSGLPSDRFFAERPEGSVSTLKIQRTQQEDSAVYLCASSLGQGGSGELFFGEGSRLTVL.

The rearrangement joins TRBV7-9 to TRBJ2-7; TRBD1 might be the D (5 bases). CDR3 length: 16 residues. Between the trimmed V and J ends, which lost 5 bases and 0 bases, there was a span of 17 bases. Germline V gives CDR1 SEHNR, CDR2 FQNEAQ (reference sequence). CDR3 DNA: TGTGCCAGCAGCCCCAAAACAGGTCACCGCTCCTACGAGCAGTACTTC. This gives the protein CASSPKTGHRSYEQYF.

The V and J genes are TRBV2 and TRBJ1-1, with D tentatively TRBD1 (5 bases). Trimming removed 2 bases from V and 8 bases from J, with 18 bases in between. The CDR3 runs to 15 residues. The germline gives CDR1 SNHLY, CDR2 FYNNEI. The CDR3 DNA follows: TGTGCCAGCAGTGAATCTCGGGGGGAGAATCCCGAAGCTTTCTTT. It translates to CASSESRGENPEAFF.

This clone was detected only once. The chain is built from TRBV2 and TRBJ1-2; D is uncertain. CDR3 length: 14 residues. CDR1 is SNHLY and CDR2 is FYNNEI in the germline V gene. Trimming cost V 6 bases and J 4 bases, with 15 bases left between them. The CDR3 nucleotides are TGTGCCAGCAGGAACGACGCCAGCCTCTATGGCTACACCTTC. This encodes CASRNDASLYGYTF.

The chain recombines TRBV2 with TRBJ2-1; maybe TRBD1 (5 bases). This CDR3 is built from 12 residues. Germline V gene sequence: CDR1 SNHLY, CDR2 FYNNEI. V lost 6 bases to trimming and J lost 4 bases, with 7 bases between them. The CDR3 nucleotides read TGTGCCAGCAGCCGACAGTACAATGAGCAGTTCTTC. Residues: CASSRQYNEQFF. Full variable domain (rest looked up from reference TRBV2 and TRBJ2-1): EPEVTQTPSHQVTQMGQEVILRCVPISNHLYFYWYRQILGQKVEFLVSFYNNEISEKSEIFDDQFSVERPDGSNFTLKIRSTKLEDSAMYFCASSRQYNEQFFGPGTRLTVL.

The chain recombines TRBV2 with TRBJ2-3, with TRBD2 identical over 9 bases. The germline V gene has CDR1 SNHLY and CDR2 FYNNEI. The CDR3 sequence is 15 residues long. J was trimmed by 1 base and V by 6 bases; bases with no gene match: 5. This CDR3 reads CASSRRLAGTDTQYF. The CDR3 nucleotides are TGTGCCAGCAGCCGAAGACTAGCGGGCACAGATACGCAGTATTTT.